These 25 T cell receptor beta chains came from one sample sequenced in a study of Graves' ophthalmopathy and Graves' hyperthyroidism listed by TCRdb under 2018. Sequenced using an Illumina HiSeq 2000. TCR beta CDR3 regions were amplified from RNA transcripts for repertoire sequencing. A first-round RT-PCR used HTBI primers with the Qiagen OneStep RT-PCR kit, followed by a second-round multiplex PCR, size selection and purification. The public sequencing data were trimmed at Q25 with fastp and processed into clonotypes with MiXCR by TCRdb, which kept only in-frame beta chains. Rows merge per CDR3 protein into single entries with the most common DNA and genes. The sample table lists about 740,000 distinct CDR3 sequences, 40% of them with a count of one. Of the sample, approximately 43% is held by the ten largest clones. The sample was peripheral blood. Source of these receptors: an adult man with Graves' ophthalmopathy.

The sample holds a few counts of this clonotype. The chain uses TRBV7-9 and TRBJ1-1; D uncertain. V lost 1 base and J 7 bases, leaving 7 bases between the germline ends. The CDR3 runs to 12 residues. In germline, CDR1 is SEHNR, CDR2 FQNEAQ (reference sequence). Here the CDR3 reads CASSLDTIEAFF. The CDR3, as DNA: TGTGCCAGCAGCTTAGATACCATTGAAGCTTTCTTT.

In its sample, this clonotype was seen a few times. The J gene is TRBJ2-7, the V gene TRBV7-7, with D perhaps assigned TRBD1 or TRBD2 (5 bases each). This CDR3 is 17 amino acids long. Trimming took 5 bases from V and 1 from J, leaving 21 bases between them. Per the germline V gene, CDR1 is SSHAT and CDR2 is FNYEAQ (reference sequence). The CDR3, as DNA: TGTGCCAGCAGCCTGGGGCTTTCGGGGTTGAGGTCCTACGAGCAGTACTTC. This sequence encodes CASSLGLSGLRSYEQYF.

This clonotype has ten or more counts. The chain has TRBV10-3 and TRBJ1-5; D perhaps matches TRBD1 (5 bases). The CDR3 extends over 16 amino acids. The V gene lost 2 bases and the J gene lost 3 bases, with 14 bases spanning the gap. Germline V lookup: CDR1 ENHRY, CDR2 SYGVKD. In nucleotides, the CDR3 is TGTGCCATCAGTGAGGGCGCAGGCGGGGCCAATCAGCCCCAGCATTTT. This codes for CAISEGAGGANQPQHF.

The V and J genes are TRBV25-1 and TRBJ2-3; TRBD2 agrees at 13 bases. J was trimmed by 6 bases and V by 6 bases; bases with no gene match: 6. The CDR3 has 15 residues. The germline V gene encodes CDR1 MGHDK and CDR2 SYGVNS. In DNA form, the CDR3 reads TGTGCCAGCAGCTCGACTAGCGGGGGGTTTGATACGCAGTATTTT. This sequence encodes CASSSTSGGFDTQYF. Combining the CDR3 with reference TRBV25-1 and TRBJ2-3 gives the whole variable domain EADIYQTPRYLVIGTGKKITLECSQTMGHDKMYWYQQDPGMELHLIHYSYGVNSTEKGDLSSESTVSRIRTEHFPLTLESARPSHTSQYLCASSSTSGGFDTQYFGPGTRLTVL.

This clonotype was observed at least ten times. The rearrangement joins TRBV6-5 to TRBJ2-5; weak D call: TRBD2 (5 bases). The CDR3 loop spans 13 amino acids. Looked up from germline, CDR1 is MNHEY and CDR2 is SVGAGI. V shed 2 bases and J shed 9 bases, with 13 bases lying between them. CDR3 sequence (DNA): TGTGCCAGCAGTTACGGGGAGAGGCTTCCCCAGTACTTC. Translated: CASSYGERLPQYF.

V usage is TRBV10-2 and J usage is TRBJ2-7, with 7 bases lining up with TRBD2. The CDR3 covers 15 residues. Trimming removed 2 bases from V and 6 bases from J; junction bases left unmatched: 10. The germline gives CDR1 WSHSY, CDR2 SAAADI. CDR3 amino acids: CASSEPGGRVREQYF. CDR3 sequence (DNA): TGCGCCAGCAGTGAGCCCGGCGGGAGAGTACGCGAGCAGTACTTC.

Only one count was recorded for this clonotype. A much larger clone lies a single base off, so this may be a read error. This chain uses TRBV7-3 with TRBJ1-1; TRBD1 aligns across 12 bases. Germline values: CDR1 SGHTA, CDR2 FQGTGA. CDR3 length equals 14 residues. The CDR3 loop is CASTRTGTGGQASF. The CDR3 DNA follows: TGTGCCAGCACTCGAACCGGGACAGGGGGCCAAGCTTCCTTT.

This clonotype has a handful of counts. The V call is TRBV19, the J call TRBJ1-5, with 11 bases fitting TRBD1. The V gene end was trimmed by 6 bases and the J gene end by 5 bases; junction bases not matched to a gene: 6. Germline loops: CDR1 LNHDA, CDR2 SQIVND (reference sequence). The CDR3 length is 15 residues. CDR3 sequence reads: CASRRTGGADQPQHF. The CDR3 region has the DNA TGTGCCAGTAGGAGGACAGGGGGCGCCGATCAGCCCCAGCATTTT. Full variable domain (outside the CDR3, taken from reference TRBV19 and TRBJ1-5): DGGITQSPKYLFRKEGQNVTLSCEQNLNHDAMYWYRQDPGQGLRLIYYSQIVNDFQKGDIAEGYSVSREKKESFPLTVTSAQKNPTAFYLCASRRTGGADQPQHFGDGTRLSIL.

This clonotype was seen once. The V call is TRBV7-2, the J call TRBJ2-5; 11 bases fit TRBD1. This CDR3 comprises 15 residues. V lost 5 bases, J lost 7 bases, and 9 bases stayed unmatched. Germline CDR1 is SGHTA and CDR2 is FQGNSA. As DNA, the CDR3 is TGTGCCAGCAGCACACTGGGACAGGGGGTGGTGACCCAGTACTTC. Its protein product is CASSTLGQGVVTQYF.

This clonotype was detected many times. The V call is TRBV7-2, the J call TRBJ1-2; D uncertain. V lost 1 base to trimming and J lost 8 bases, with 11 bases between them. CDR3 length equals 13 residues. CDR1 and CDR2 from the germline V gene are SGHTA and FQGNSA. CDR3 DNA: TGTGCCAGCAGCTTAGGGCGGTCGAGAGGCTACACCTTC. It translates to CASSLGRSRGYTF.

The chain joins TRBV2 to TRBJ2-2; the D is unclear. The V end was cut by 10 bases, the J end by 5 bases, with 11 bases between. Germline CDR1 reads SNHLY; CDR2 reads FYNNEI. The length of the CDR3 is 12 residues. The chain's CDR3 is CATRLGTGELFF. CDR3 bases: TGTGCCACCCGGTTGGGGACCGGGGAGCTGTTTTTT. The variable domain in full, with the rest retrieved from reference TRBV2 and TRBJ2-2, is EPEVTQTPSHQVTQMGQEVILRCVPISNHLYFYWYRQILGQKVEFLVSFYNNEISEKSEIFDDQFSVERPDGSNFTLKIRSTKLEDSAMYFCATRLGTGELFFGEGSRLTVL.

This clonotype appeared a few times. This chain joins TRBV29-1 and TRBJ2-7; D tentatively fits TRBD1 or TRBD2 (7 bases each). Germline V lookup: CDR1 SQVTM, CDR2 ANQGSEA. V dropped 7 bases and J dropped 3 bases, with 16 bases sitting between them. The CDR3 contains 13 residues. The CDR3 reads CSASGGEIYEQYF. The CDR3 DNA reads as TGCAGCGCCTCAGGGGGGGAGATCTACGAGCAGTACTTC.

In its sample, this clonotype was seen many times. V is TRBV7-3 and J is TRBJ2-5, with 11 nucleotides matching TRBD2. The CDR3 loop spans 16 amino acids. The germline V gene encodes CDR1 SGHTA and CDR2 FQGTGA. With V trimmed by 2 bases and J by 1 base, 3 bases remained unmatched. The CDR3 is CASSLWGLAAQETQYF. The CDR3 nucleotides read TGTGCCAGCAGCTTATGGGGACTAGCGGCCCAAGAGACCCAGTACTTC.

As to this clonotype: One end of the junction does not line up with germline, which may come from a read error. This rearrangement joins TRBV5-1 to TRBJ1-5, with no clear D. This CDR3 is 15 amino acids long. CDR1 and CDR2 (germline): SGHRS, YFSETQ. The CDR3 reads CASSQGLLGHQPQHF. The CDR3, as DNA: TGTGCCAGCAGCCAAGGGCTCCTAGGACATCAGCCCCAGCATTTT. The whole variable domain, remainder taken from reference TRBV5-1 and TRBJ1-5, is KAGVTQTPRYLIKTRGQQVTLSCSPISGHRSVSWYQQTPGQGLQFLFEYFSETQRNKGNFPGRFSGRQFSNSRSEMNVSTLELGDSALYLCASSQGLLGHQPQHFGDGTRLSIL.

This clonotype was recorded many times. The CDR3 DNA is TGTGCCAGCAGACGGGACAGTAGGGGCGGGGAGCTGTTTTTT. This codes for CASRRDSRGGELFF. The chain carries TRBV7-9 and TRBJ2-2; 7 bases agree with TRBD1. The CDR3 contains 14 residues. V was pared by 6 bases and J by 7 bases, with 8 bases of the junction left unmatched. The germline gives CDR1 SEHNR, CDR2 FQNEAQ (reference sequence). The complete variable domain, with remaining parts taken from reference TRBV7-9 and TRBJ2-2, reads DTGVSQNPRHKITKRGQNVTFRCDPISEHNRLYWYRQTLGQGPEFLTYFQNEAQLEKSRLLSDRFSAERPKGSFSTLEIQRTEQGDSAMYLCASRRDSRGGELFFGEGSRLTVL.

This clonotype has a handful of counts. This chain links TRBV7-8 with TRBJ1-3, with D tentatively TRBD1 (6 bases). V lost 4 bases to trimming and J lost 0 bases, with 16 bases between them. The CDR3 runs to 17 residues. CDR1 is SGHVS and CDR2 is FQNEAQ in the germline V gene. As DNA, the CDR3 is TGTGCCAGCAGCTCCATCGGGCAGGACAGCTCTGGAAACACCATATATTTT. Its protein is CASSSIGQDSSGNTIYF.

This clonotype was seen a few times. The rearrangement uses TRBV5-1 and TRBJ2-2, with D perhaps TRBD1 (6 bases). The V gene's germline CDR1 is SGHRS and CDR2 YFSETQ. This CDR3 has 15 amino acids. V shed 5 bases and J shed 3 bases, with 14 bases lying between them. CDR3 DNA sequence: TGCGCCAGCAGTCAGGGGATGGCCGACACCGGGGAGCTGTTTTTT. Protein: CASSQGMADTGELFF.

The chain uses TRBV29-1 and TRBJ1-1; D perhaps matches TRBD1 (5 bases). This CDR3 spans 15 amino acids. Germline CDR1 and CDR2: SQVTM and ANQGSEA. V was shortened by 8 bases and J by 0 bases, with 19 bases between the two germline ends. CDR3 sequence (DNA): TGCAGCTTGGGTGGAACCGGGACGGTGAACACTGAAGCTTTCTTT. Its translation: CSLGGTGTVNTEAFF.

The rearrangement joins TRBV7-2 to TRBJ2-7; TRBD1 is a possible D gene (5 bases). The CDR3 has 15 amino acids. Trimming took off 3 bases at V and 5 bases at J, with 17 bases between the two ends. Germline V gene lookup returns CDR1 SGHTA and CDR2 FQGNSA. The CDR3, as DNA: TGTGCCAGCAGCTTTGAGTCCTGGGGCCCCGACGAGCAGTACTTC. It specifies CASSFESWGPDEQYF.

The V call is TRBV5-1, the J call TRBJ2-7; D is perhaps TRBD1 (7 bases). Germline-derived CDR1 and CDR2 are SGHRS and YFSETQ. This CDR3 has 15 amino acids. V was clipped by 2 bases and J by 7 bases, with 19 bases between them. Here the CDR3 DNA reads TGCGCCAGCAGCTTTTTGAACAGGGGAGGAGGGGAGCAGTACTTC. It specifies CASSFLNRGGGEQYF.

Only a few counts were recorded for this clonotype. The V gene is TRBV7-9, the J gene TRBJ1-1; possibly TRBD1 for D (6 bases). V was clipped by 8 bases and J by 0 bases, with 16 bases between them. CDR1 and CDR2 from the germline V gene are SEHNR and FQNEAQ (reference sequence). This CDR3 has 15 residues. Here the CDR3 DNA reads TGTGCCAGCTCCTACACAGGGTTAATGAACACTGAAGCTTTCTTT. It translates to CASSYTGLMNTEAFF.

Concerning this clonotype itself: A much larger clone lies one base from this, so it may be a read error. V is TRBV11-2 and J is TRBJ1-1, with no clear D. Trimming removed 3 bases at V and 3 bases at J, with 11 bases between. The CDR3 spans 14 residues. The germline V gene encodes CDR1 SGHAT and CDR2 FQNNGV. Written as DNA, the CDR3 is TGTGCCAGCAGCTTTTCGCGAATGGACACTGAAGCTTTCTTT. The encoded protein is CASSFSRMDTEAFF.

The chain uses TRBV4-1 and TRBJ1-1; D is unclear. CDR1 is MGHRA, CDR2 YSYEKL, per germline. This CDR3 is 14 amino acids long. Trimming shortened V by 2 bases and J by 2 bases, and 9 bases separated the two germline ends. CDR3 region: CASSQRAQNTEAFF. The CDR3 bases are TGCGCCAGCAGCCAACGGGCCCAAAACACTGAAGCTTTCTTT.

This clonotype was detected many times. The rearrangement links TRBV7-9 to TRBJ2-7, with 9 nucleotides matching TRBD1. Germline V gene lookup returns CDR1 SEHNR and CDR2 FQNEAQ (reference sequence). The CDR3 covers 13 residues. V lost 5 bases and J lost 6; bases outside the gene matches: 5. This CDR3 reads CASSPGGQGEQYF. The CDR3 DNA is TGTGCCAGCAGCCCAGGGGGACAGGGCGAGCAGTACTTC.

This clonotype was counted a few times. Germline and junction disagree at one end, which may indicate a read error. The chain recombines TRBV7-9 with TRBJ2-5; no reliable D call. Per germline, CDR1 SEHNR and CDR2 FQNEAQ (reference sequence). The CDR3 length is 11 residues. CDR3 sequence (DNA): TGTGCCAGCAGTTTAGATGGGACCCAGTACTTC. Translated, it gives CASSLDGTQYF.